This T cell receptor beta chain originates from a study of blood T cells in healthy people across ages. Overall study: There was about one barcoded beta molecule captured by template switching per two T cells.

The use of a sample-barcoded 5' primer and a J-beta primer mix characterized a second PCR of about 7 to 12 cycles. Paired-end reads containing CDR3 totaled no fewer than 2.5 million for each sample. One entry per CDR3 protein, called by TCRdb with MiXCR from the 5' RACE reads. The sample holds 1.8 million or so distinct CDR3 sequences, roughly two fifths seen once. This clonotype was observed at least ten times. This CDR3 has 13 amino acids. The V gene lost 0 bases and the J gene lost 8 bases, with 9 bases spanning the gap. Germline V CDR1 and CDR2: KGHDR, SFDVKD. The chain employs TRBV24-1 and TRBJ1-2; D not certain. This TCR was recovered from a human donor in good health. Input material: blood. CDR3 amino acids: CATSDLEGEGYTF. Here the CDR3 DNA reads TGTGCCACCAGTGATTTGGAGGGAGAAGGCTACACCTTC.